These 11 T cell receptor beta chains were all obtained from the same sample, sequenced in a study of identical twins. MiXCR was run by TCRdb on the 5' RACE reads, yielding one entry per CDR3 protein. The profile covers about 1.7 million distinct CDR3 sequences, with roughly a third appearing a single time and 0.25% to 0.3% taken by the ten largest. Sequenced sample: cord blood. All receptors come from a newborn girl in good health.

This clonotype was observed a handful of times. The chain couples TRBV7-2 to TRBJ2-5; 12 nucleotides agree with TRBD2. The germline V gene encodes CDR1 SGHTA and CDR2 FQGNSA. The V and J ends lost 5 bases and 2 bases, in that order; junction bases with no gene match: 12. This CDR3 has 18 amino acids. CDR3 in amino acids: CASSPGLAGSWGQETQYF. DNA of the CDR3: TGTGCCAGCAGCCCGGGACTAGCGGGCTCCTGGGGTCAAGAGACCCAGTACTTC.

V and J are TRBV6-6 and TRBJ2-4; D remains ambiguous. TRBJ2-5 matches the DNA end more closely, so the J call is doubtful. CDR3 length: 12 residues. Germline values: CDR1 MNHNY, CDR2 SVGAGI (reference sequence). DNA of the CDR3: TGTGCCAGCCAACGGCCACAAGAGACCCAGTACTTC. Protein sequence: CASQRPQETQYF.

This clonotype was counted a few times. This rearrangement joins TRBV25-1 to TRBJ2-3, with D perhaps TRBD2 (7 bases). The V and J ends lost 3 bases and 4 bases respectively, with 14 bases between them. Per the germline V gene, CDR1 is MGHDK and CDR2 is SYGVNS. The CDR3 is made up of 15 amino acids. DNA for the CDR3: TGTGCCAGCAGTGACTGGGGGGGCAGCGCAGATACGCAGTATTTT. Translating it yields CASSDWGGSADTQYF.

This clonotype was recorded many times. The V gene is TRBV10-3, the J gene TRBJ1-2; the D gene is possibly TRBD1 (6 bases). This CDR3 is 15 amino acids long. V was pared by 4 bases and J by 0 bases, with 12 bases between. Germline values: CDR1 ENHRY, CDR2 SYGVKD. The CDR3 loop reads CAISARDTTNYGYTF. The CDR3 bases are TGTGCCATCAGTGCAAGGGACACCACTAACTATGGCTACACCTTC.

The CDR3 DNA follows: TGCGCCAGCAGCCAAGATCCAGGGGGCTACGAGCAGTACTTC. Its protein is CASSQDPGGYEQYF. The V call is TRBV4-1, the J call TRBJ2-5; 7 nucleotides match TRBD1. Matching the DNA end better, TRBJ2-7 makes the J call doubtful. The CDR3 has 14 residues. Germline lookup yields CDR1 MGHRA and CDR2 YSYEKL.

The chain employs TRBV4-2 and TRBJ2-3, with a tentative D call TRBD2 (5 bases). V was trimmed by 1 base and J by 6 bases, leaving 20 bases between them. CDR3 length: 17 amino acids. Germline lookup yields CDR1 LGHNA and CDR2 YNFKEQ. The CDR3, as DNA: TGTGCCAGCAGCCAAGGACTGACTACCCTACTGGAGGATACGCAGTATTTT. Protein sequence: CASSQGLTTLLEDTQYF.

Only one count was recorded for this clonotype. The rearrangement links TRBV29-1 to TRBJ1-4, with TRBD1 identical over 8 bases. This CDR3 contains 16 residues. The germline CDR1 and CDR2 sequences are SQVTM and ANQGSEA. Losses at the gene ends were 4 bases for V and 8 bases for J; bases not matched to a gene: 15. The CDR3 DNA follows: TGCAGCGTTGGAAAGGGGCAGGGGGCCGGTGGAGAAAAACTGTTTTTT. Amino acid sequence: CSVGKGQGAGGEKLFF.

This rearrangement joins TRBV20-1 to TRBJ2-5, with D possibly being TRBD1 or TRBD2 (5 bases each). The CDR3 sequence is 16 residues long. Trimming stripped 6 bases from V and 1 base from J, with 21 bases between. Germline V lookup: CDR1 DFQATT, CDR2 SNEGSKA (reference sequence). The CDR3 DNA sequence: TGCAGTGCCTTGCTCTATCGGGACCAGGCCCAAGAGACCCAGTACTTC. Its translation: CSALLYRDQAQETQYF.

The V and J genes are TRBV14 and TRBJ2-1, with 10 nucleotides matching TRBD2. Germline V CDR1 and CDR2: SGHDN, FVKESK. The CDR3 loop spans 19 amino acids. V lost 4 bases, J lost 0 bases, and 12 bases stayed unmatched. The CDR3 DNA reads TGTGCCAGCAGCCCTAGGGTGCTAGCGGGAGCGACCTCCTACAATGAGCAGTTCTTC. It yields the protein CASSPRVLAGATSYNEQFF.

Written as DNA, the CDR3 is TGCAGTGCTAGTTCAGGACAGGCCGTGGACTATGGCTACACCTTC. Translation: CSASSGQAVDYGYTF. The rearrangement uses TRBV20-1 and TRBJ1-2; TRBD1 aligns across 7 bases. Germline CDR1 is DFQATT and CDR2 is SNEGSKA (reference sequence). The CDR3 contains 15 residues. V lost 3 bases, J lost 3 bases, and 10 bases stayed unmatched.

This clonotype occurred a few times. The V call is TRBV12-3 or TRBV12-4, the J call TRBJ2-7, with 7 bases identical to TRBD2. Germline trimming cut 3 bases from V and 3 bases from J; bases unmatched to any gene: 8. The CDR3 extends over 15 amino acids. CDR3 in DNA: TGTGCCAGCAGTTTCCCCGGCAGGGAGGGCTACGAGCAGTACTTC. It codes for CASSFPGREGYEQYF.